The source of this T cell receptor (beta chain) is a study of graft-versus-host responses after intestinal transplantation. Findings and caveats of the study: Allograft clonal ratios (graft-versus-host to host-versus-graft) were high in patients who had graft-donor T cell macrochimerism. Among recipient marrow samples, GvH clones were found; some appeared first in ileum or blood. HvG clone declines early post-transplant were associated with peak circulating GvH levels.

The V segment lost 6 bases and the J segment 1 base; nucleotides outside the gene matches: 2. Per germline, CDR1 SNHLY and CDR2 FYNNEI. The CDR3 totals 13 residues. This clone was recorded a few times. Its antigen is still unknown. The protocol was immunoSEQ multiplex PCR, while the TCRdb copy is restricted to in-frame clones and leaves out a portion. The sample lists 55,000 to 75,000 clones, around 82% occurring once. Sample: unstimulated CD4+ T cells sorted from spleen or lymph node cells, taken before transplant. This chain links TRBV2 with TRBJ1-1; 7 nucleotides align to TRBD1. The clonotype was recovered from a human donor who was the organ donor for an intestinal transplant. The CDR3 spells CASRGDRNTEAFF. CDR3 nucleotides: TGTGCCAGCAGGGGGGACAGGAACACTGAAGCTTTCTTT.